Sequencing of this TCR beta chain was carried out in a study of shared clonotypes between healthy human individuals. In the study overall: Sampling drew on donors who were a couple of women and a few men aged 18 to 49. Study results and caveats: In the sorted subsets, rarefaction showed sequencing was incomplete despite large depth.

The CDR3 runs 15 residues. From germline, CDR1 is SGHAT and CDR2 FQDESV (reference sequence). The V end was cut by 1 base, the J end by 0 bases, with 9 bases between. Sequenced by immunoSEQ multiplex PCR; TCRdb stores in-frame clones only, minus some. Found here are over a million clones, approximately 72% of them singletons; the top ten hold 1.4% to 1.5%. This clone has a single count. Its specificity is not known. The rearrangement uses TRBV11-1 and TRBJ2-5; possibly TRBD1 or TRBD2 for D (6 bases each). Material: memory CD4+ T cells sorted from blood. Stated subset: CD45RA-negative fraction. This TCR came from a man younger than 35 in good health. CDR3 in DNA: TGTGCCAGCAGCTTAGGCGGGACACACCAAGAGACCCAGTACTTC. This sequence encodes CASSLGGTHQETQYF.